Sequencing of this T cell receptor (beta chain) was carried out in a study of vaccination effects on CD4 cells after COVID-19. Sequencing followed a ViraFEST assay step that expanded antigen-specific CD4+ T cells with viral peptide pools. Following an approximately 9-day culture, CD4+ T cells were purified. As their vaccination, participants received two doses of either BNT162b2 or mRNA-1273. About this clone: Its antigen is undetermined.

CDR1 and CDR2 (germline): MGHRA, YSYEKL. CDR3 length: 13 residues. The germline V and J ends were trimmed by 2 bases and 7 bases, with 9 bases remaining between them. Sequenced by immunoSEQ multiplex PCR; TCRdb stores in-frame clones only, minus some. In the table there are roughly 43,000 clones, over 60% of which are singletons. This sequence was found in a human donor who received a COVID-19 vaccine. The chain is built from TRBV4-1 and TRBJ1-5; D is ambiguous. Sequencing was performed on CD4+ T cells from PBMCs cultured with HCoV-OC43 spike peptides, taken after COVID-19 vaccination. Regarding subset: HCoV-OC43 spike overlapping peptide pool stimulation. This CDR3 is CASSQSQSQPQHF. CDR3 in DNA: TGCGCCAGCAGCCAATCACAAAGCCAGCCCCAGCATTTT.